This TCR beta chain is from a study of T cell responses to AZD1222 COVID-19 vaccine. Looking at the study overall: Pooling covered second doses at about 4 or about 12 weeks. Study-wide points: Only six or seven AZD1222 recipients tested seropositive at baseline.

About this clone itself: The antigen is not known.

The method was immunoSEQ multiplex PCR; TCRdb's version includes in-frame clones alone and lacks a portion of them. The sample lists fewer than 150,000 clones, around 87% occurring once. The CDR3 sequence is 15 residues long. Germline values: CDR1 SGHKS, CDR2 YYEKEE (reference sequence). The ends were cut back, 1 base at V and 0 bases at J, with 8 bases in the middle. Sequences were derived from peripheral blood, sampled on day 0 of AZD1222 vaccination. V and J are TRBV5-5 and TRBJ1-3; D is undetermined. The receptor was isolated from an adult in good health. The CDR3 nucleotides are TGTGCCAGCAGCTTGACAGAGGTCTCTGGAAACACCATATATTTT. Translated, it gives CASSLTEVSGNTIYF.